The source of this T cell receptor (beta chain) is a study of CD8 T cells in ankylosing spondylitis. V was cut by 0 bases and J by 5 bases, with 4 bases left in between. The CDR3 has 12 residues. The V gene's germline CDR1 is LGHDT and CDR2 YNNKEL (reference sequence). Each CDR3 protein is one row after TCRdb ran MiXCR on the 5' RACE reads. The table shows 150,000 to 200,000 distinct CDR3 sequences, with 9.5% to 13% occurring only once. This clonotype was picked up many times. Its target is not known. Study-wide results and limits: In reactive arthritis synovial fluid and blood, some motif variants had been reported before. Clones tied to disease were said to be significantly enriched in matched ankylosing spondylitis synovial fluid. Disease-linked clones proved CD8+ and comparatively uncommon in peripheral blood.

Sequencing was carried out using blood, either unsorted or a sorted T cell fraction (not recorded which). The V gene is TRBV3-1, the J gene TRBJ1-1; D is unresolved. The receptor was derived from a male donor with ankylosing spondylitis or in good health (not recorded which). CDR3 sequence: CASSQDWTEAFF. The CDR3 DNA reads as TGTGCCAGCAGCCAAGATTGGACTGAAGCTTTCTTT.